The 8 T cell receptor beta chains presented below share a single source sample, sequenced in a study of siplizumab effects on memory and regulatory T cells. Assay: immunoSEQ multiplex PCR; the TCRdb copy retains only in-frame clones and omits some. The sample lists about 87,000 clones; over 85% were seen once. The sample consisted of non-Treg CD4+ T cells sorted from blood. These receptors all stem from a human donor in good health.

The chain uses TRBV6-5 and TRBJ1-2, with TRBD1 matching 11 bases. Germline lookup yields CDR1 MNHEY and CDR2 SVGAGI. This CDR3 contains 14 residues. The V segment lost 5 bases and the J segment 8 bases; nucleotides outside the gene matches: 7. CDR3 DNA sequence: TGTGCCAGCAGTACCGGACAGGGGGCGCGAGGCTACACCTTC. Translating it yields CASSTGQGARGYTF.

This chain uses TRBV13 with TRBJ2-7, with 7 positions matching TRBD2. The CDR3 contains 15 residues. V was pared by 4 bases and J by 1 base, with 7 bases of the junction left unmatched. Per the germline V gene, CDR1 is PRHDT and CDR2 is FYEKMQ (reference sequence). The CDR3: CASSSAASGSYEQYF. In nucleotides, the CDR3 is TGTGCCAGCAGCTCCGCGGCTAGCGGATCCTACGAGCAGTACTTC.

The V and J genes are TRBV10-3 and TRBJ2-1; TRBD1 matches 8 bases. The germline gives CDR1 ENHRY, CDR2 SYGVKD. The CDR3 sequence is 16 residues long. V was pared by 0 bases and J by 6 bases, with 7 bases of the junction left unmatched. For the CDR3, the DNA is TGTGCCATCAGTGAGTCGAAACAGGGGGTAATCAATGAGCAGTTCTTC. This encodes CAISESKQGVINEQFF.

The CDR3, as DNA: TGCAGCGTTGATCGGGGAAACACCGGGGAGCTGTTTTTT. The encoded protein is CSVDRGNTGELFF. The chain carries TRBV29-1 and TRBJ2-2, with D possibly matching TRBD2 (5 bases). Germline V gene lookup returns CDR1 SQVTM and CDR2 ANQGSEA. The CDR3 sequence is 13 residues long. V was pared by 3 bases and J by 2 bases, with 7 bases between.

This clone was observed a single time. This chain links TRBV5-6 with TRBJ1-6; 9 bases line up with TRBD1. Trimming cost V 0 bases and J 4 bases; bases outside gene matches: 2. In germline, CDR1 is SGHDT, CDR2 YYEEEE. This CDR3 region has 16 residues. CDR3: CASSLVGQGYNSPLHF. In DNA form, the CDR3 reads TGTGCCAGCAGCTTGGTCGGACAGGGGTATAATTCACCCCTCCACTTT. The full variable domain, rest sourced from reference TRBV5-6 and TRBJ1-6, is DAGVTQSPTHLIKTRGQQVTLRCSPKSGHDTVSWYQQALGQGPQFIFQYYEEEERQRGNFPDRFSGHQFPNYSSELNVNALLLGDSALYLCASSLVGQGYNSPLHFGNGTRLTVT.

The chain links TRBV5-1 to TRBJ2-3, with D perhaps being TRBD1 or TRBD2 (5 bases each). This CDR3 has 16 amino acids. Germline CDR1 reads SGHRS; CDR2 reads YFSETQ. Trimming removed 2 bases at V and 4 bases at J, with 17 bases between. CDR3 loop: CASSFGTGRGSDTQYF. The CDR3 DNA is TGCGCCAGCAGCTTTGGGACGGGGCGAGGGTCAGATACGCAGTATTTT.

The gene calls are TRBV7-3 and TRBJ2-3; perhaps TRBD2 as D (5 bases). CDR3 length: 16 residues. V was cut by 5 bases and J by 4 bases, with 19 bases left in between. Germline V lookup: CDR1 SGHTA, CDR2 FQGTGA. CDR3: CASSPLSSWPPDTQYF. The CDR3 coding sequence is TGTGCCAGCAGCCCCCTCTCTAGCTGGCCCCCAGATACGCAGTATTTT.

The chain is built from TRBV6-5 and TRBJ1-1, with no clear D. The CDR3 length is 13 residues. V dropped 6 bases and J dropped 2 bases, with 10 bases sitting between them. Germline loops: CDR1 MNHEY, CDR2 SVGAGI. This chain's CDR3 is CASSWVPNTEAFF. Here the CDR3 DNA reads TGTGCCAGCAGCTGGGTCCCAAACACTGAAGCTTTCTTT.